This T cell receptor (beta chain) was identified during a study of cytomegalovirus exposure and HLA in healthy donors. This clone has a handful of counts. The PCR contained 60 Vbeta and 13 Jbeta primers. Clones were sequenced by immunoSEQ multiplex PCR, and TCRdb holds only the in-frame ones, with some missing. Here the sample spans fewer than 110,000 clones, roughly 85% being singletons. J gave up 6 bases and V 1 base, and 10 bases lay outside the gene matches. This CDR3 spans 16 amino acids. Germline values: CDR1 SGDLS, CDR2 YYNGEE. Sequencing input: PBMCs. The clonotype was recovered from a man aged 25-40 years in good health and CMV-seronegative. The chain is built from TRBV9 and TRBJ2-3; 8 bases fit TRBD1. DNA of the CDR3: TGTGCCAGCAGCGTACTGGACACAGGGGGACCCGATACGCAGTATTTT. Its protein is CASSVLDTGGPDTQYF.